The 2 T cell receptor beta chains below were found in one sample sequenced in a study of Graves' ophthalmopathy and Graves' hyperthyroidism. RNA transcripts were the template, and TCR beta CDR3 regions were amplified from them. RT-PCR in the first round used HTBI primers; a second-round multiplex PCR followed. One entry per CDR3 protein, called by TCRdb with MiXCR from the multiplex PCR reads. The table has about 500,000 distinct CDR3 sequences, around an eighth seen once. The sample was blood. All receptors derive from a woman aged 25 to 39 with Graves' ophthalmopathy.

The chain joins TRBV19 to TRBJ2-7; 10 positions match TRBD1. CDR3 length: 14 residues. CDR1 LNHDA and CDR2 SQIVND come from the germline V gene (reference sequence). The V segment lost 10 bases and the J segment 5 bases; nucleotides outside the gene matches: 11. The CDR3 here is CATSKIGTGDEQYF. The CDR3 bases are TGTGCCACCTCGAAGATCGGGACAGGGGACGAGCAGTACTTC.

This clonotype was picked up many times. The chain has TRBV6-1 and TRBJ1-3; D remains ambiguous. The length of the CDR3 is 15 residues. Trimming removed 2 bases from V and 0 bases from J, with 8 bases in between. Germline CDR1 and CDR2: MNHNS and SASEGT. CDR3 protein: CASSELVGSGNTIYF. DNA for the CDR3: TGTGCCAGCAGTGAACTAGTGGGCTCTGGAAACACCATATATTTT.